This TCR beta chain was sequenced in a study of T cells after yellow fever vaccination. The germline CDR1 and CDR2 sequences are SGHVS and FQNEAQ. V gave up 3 bases and J gave up 7 bases; unmatched junction bases: 8. This CDR3 spans 14 amino acids. This clonotype was counted ten times or more. TCRdb fed the 5' RACE reads into MiXCR, producing one record per CDR3 protein. The profile shows around 310,000 distinct CDR3 sequences, less than 4.5% of them singletons. This specimen consisted of PBMCs, obtained on the day of the yellow fever booster vaccination. This receptor was obtained from a man between 18 and 29 years old who received the YFV17D yellow fever vaccine. The gene calls are TRBV7-8 and TRBJ1-2; TRBD1 aligns across 7 bases. DNA of the CDR3: TGTGCCAGCAGCTTCGGACAGGCTGAGGGTGGCTACACCTTC. It translates to CASSFGQAEGGYTF.